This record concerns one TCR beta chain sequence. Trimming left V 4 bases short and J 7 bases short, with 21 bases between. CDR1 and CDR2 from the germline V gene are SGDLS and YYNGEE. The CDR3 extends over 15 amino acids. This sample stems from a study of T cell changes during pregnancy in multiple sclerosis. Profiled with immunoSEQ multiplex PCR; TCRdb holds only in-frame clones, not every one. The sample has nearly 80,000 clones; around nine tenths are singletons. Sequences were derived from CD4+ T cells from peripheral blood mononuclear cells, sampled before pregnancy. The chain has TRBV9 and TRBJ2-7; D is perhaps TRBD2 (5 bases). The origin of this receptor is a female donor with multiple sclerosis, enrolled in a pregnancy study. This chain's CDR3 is CASSPSSRRGREQYF. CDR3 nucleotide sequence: TGTGCCAGCAGCCCGAGTTCCCGACGGGGTCGAGAGCAGTACTTC.